The source of this T cell receptor (beta chain) is a study of memory CD4+ T cells and cytomegalovirus serostatus (dated by TCRdb to the late 2010s). Regarding the research as a whole: The 33 healthy Belgian adults in the cohort included 9 who were CMV seropositive and 24 who were CMV seronegative. To replicate a published TCR-based CMV serostatus classifier, the study sequenced CD4+ memory TCRbeta repertoires from a Belgian cohort whose cytomegalovirus serostatus was known.

A FACSAria II was used to sort memory CD4+ T cells, defined as single viable CD3+CD4+CD8-CD45RO+ cells. To determine CMV serostatus, a Roche Elecsys assay was used that detects serum IgG against CMV pp150, pp28, p38 and p52. After thawing, total CD4+ T cells were enriched by positive selection with CD4 magnetic microbeads. The samples came from a separate study whose specific focus was interrogating the CD4+ T cell memory repertoire. Peripheral blood mononuclear cells were isolated and cryopreserved according to standard operating procedures, and serum was stored at -80 degrees C. CD3-PerCP (BW264/56), CD4-APC (RPA-T4), CD45RO-PE (UCHT1) and CD8-Pacific Orange (3B5) antibodies were used for staining, and non-viable cells were excluded with Sytox blue. V is clipped by 6 bases and J by 3 bases, and the sequence between their germline boundaries is 9 bases long. According to the germline V gene (reference sequence), CDR1 reads LNHNV and CDR2 reads YYDKDF. Measured from the cysteine to the phenylalanine, the CDR3 is 13 residues long. Of all the DNA, just the CDR3 is kept, 39 bases in frame from base 1.

The Quick-DNA Microprep Kit was used to extract genomic DNA from the sorted cells. Amplification of TCRbeta DNA was done with the immunoSEQ hsTCRbeta kit, following the protocol from the manufacturer. TCRbeta libraries were sequenced on an Illumina MiSeq instrument. As for the authors' bioinformatics: Once out-of-frame sequences had been removed, a few million distinct TCRbeta sequences were left, which works out to an average of roughly 64,000 per individual. Each individual was scored by the count of around 160 previously reported CMV-associated TCRbeta sequences and the total productive distinct TCRbeta count. A beta-binomial model was reimplemented in Python, and scikit-learn random forests with default parameters were trained on data from the US cohort. On the Belgian cohort, classifier performance was reported as the median AUC, along with percentile confidence intervals, across 10,000 bootstrap iterations. TCRdb provides this immuneACCESS table in a form limited to in-frame rearrangements. Some clones are lacking; in checked studies, under half of them reflect an unresolved V gene, and why the rest are absent is not known. Clonal size and the V and J genes are those of that table, whereas D and trimming came from the DNA. This sample is represented by 45,000 to 60,000 clones; under 80% of them were singletons. The top ten clonotypes cover roughly 0.61% of the sample.

This clone has just one count. There is no known antigen for this receptor. Base qualities were left out, and no much larger clone turns up one base away. The research as a whole found: For predicting CMV serostatus, the median bootstrapped AUC was about 0.95 using the original framework and around 0.91 using a US-trained random forest. Among the 150 to 200 previously reported CMV-associated TCRbeta sequences, 67 showed up in the CD4+ memory repertoires, with each one found in between one and five individuals. The original-framework classifier achieved a median bootstrapped AUC of around 0.95 with a 95% CI of 0.76-1.00 on the Belgian cohort. The results were read as suggesting that the CMV-associated TCR signature is, for the most part, present in the CD4+ memory repertoire. Unlike the original study, which covered naive and memory CD4+ and CD8+ populations, the Belgian study sequenced only CD4+CD45RO+ memory cells.

Sequencing was performed on memory CD4+ T cells from blood. This TCR was sampled from an adult in good health and CMV-seronegative. The rearrangement combines TRBV15 with TRBJ2-1, with the D gene too uncertain to name. CDR3 region: CATRPGDYNEQFF. The DNA sequence reads TGTGCCACCAGACCGGGCGACTACAATGAGCAGTTCTTC.